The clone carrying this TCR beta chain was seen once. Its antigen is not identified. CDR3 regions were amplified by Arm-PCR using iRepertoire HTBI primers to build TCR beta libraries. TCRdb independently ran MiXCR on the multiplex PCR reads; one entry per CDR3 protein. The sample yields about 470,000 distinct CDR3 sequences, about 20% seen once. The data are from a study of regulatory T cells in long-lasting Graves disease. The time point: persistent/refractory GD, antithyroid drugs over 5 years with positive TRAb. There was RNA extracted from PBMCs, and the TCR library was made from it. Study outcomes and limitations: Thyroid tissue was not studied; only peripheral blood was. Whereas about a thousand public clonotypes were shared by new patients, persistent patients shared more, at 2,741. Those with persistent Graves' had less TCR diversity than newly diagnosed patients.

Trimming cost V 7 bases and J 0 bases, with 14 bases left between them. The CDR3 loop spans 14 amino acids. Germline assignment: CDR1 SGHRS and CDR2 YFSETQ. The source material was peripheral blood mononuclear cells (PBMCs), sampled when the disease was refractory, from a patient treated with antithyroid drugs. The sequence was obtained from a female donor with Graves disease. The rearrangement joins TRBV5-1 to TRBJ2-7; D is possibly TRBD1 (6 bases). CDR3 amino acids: CASHQTGSSYEQYF. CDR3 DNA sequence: TGCGCCAGCCATCAGACAGGAAGCTCCTACGAGCAGTACTTC.